This TCR beta chain was retrieved from a study of tumor-infiltrating lymphocytes in oesophageal squamous cell carcinoma. Germline V gives CDR1 GTSNPN, CDR2 SVGIG (reference sequence). CDR3 length equals 11 residues. Each CDR3 protein gets one entry after TCRdb re-called the PCR reads with MiXCR. This sample has 15,000 to 20,000 distinct CDR3 sequences; around half occur once, and the top ten carry 23%. As to this clonotype: At one boundary the junction diverges from the germline segment, which might be a read error.

The source is a male donor with esophageal squamous cell carcinoma. The J gene is TRBJ1-1, the V gene TRBV30; D not resolved. The material sequenced was esophageal tumor tissue. The CDR3 DNA follows: TGTGCCTGGAATAATGGACTCGCGACGTTTTTT. It translates to CAWNNGLATFF.